This TCR beta chain is from a study of blood T cell repertoires in COVID-19. Assay: immunoSEQ multiplex PCR; the TCRdb copy retains only in-frame clones and omits some. The sample yields some 250,000 clones, around 85% seen once. The sequencing sample was made of PBMCs or T cells enriched from blood (not recorded which). This receptor was taken from a woman aged 40-49 years with acute COVID-19.

DNA of the CDR3: TGTGCCAGCAGCCGCAGGGACATACAAGAGACCCAGTACTTC. It specifies CASSRRDIQETQYF. The chain carries TRBV7-2 and TRBJ2-5, with D tentatively TRBD1 (6 bases). Germline assignment: CDR1 SGHTA and CDR2 FQGNSA. The CDR3 covers 14 residues. Trimming pared 5 bases from V and 2 bases from J, leaving 12 bases between.